This T cell receptor (beta chain) is drawn from a study of T cells in Graves' hyperthyroidism and ophthalmopathy. Amplified TCR beta CDR3 regions came from RNA transcripts. RT-PCR in the first round (using the HTBI primer set) targeted the TCR CDR3. TCRdb processed the multiplex PCR reads anew with MiXCR; each CDR3 protein has one entry. The sample consists of a few hundred thousand distinct CDR3 sequences, more than 15% of them appearing once. Germline values: CDR1 MGHDK, CDR2 SYGVNS. There are 13 residues in the CDR3. Trimming took off 4 bases at V and 2 bases at J, with 7 bases between the two ends. Ophthalmopathy cases met thresholds of Clinical Activity Score at least 3, NOSPECS grade at least 4 and duration under 3 months. Lactation, pregnancy, other autoimmune disease or uncontrolled infection excluded patients.

The chain joins TRBV25-1 to TRBJ2-3, with D possibly matching TRBD2 (5 bases). The source of this sequence is a woman aged 40 to 50 with Graves' ophthalmopathy. The specimen sequenced was blood. The CDR3: CASSVTNTDTQYF. CDR3 nucleotides: TGTGCCAGCAGTGTGACTAACACAGATACGCAGTATTTT.